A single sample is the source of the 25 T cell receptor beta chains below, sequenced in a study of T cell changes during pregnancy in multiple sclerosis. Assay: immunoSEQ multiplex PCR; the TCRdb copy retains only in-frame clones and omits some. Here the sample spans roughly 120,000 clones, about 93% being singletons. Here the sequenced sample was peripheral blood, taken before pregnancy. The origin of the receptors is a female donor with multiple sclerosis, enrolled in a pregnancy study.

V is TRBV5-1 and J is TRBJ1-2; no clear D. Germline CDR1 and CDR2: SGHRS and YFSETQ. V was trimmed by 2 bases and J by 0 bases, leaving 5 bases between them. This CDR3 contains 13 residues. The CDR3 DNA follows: TGCGCCAGCAGCTTACAGCCTAACTATGGCTACACCTTC. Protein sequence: CASSLQPNYGYTF.

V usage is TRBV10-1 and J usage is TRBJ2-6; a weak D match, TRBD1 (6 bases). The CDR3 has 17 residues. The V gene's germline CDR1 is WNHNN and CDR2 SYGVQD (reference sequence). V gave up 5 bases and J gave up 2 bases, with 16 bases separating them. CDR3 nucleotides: TGCGCCAGCAGTCTCCGGGACATGTATCCTGGGGCCAACGTCCTGACTTTC. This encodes CASSLRDMYPGANVLTF.

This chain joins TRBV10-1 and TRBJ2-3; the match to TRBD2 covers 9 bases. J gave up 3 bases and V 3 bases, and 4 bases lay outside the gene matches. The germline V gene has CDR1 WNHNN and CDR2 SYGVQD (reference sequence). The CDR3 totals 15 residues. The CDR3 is CASSDRLAVTDTQYF. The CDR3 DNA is TGCGCCAGCAGTGATCGACTAGCGGTGACAGATACGCAGTATTTT.

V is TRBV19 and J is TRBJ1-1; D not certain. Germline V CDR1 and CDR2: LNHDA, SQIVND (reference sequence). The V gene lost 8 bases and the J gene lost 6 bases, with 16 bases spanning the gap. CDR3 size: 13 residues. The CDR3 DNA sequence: TGTGCCAGTCGAGTAACTGCCGGGGCTGAAGCTTTCTTT. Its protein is CASRVTAGAEAFF.

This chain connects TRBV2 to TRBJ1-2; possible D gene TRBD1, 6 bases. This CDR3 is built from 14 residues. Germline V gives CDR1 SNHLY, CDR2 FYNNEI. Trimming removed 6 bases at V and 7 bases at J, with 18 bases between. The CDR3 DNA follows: TGTGCCAGCAGCCGGACGCGGGGGCAGGGTGGCTACACCTTC. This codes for CASSRTRGQGGYTF.

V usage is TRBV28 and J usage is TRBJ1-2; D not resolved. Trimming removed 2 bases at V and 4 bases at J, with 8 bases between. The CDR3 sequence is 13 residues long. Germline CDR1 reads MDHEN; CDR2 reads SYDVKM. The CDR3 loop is CASSLVQSYGYTF. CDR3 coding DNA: TGTGCCAGCAGTTTAGTGCAGTCCTATGGCTACACCTTC.

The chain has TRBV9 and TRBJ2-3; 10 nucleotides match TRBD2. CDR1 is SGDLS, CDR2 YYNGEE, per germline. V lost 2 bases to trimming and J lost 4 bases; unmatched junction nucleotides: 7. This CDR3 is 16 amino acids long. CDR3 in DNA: TGTGCCAGCAGCGTCTCTAGCGGGAGAGGCCCAGATACGCAGTATTTT. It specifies CASSVSSGRGPDTQYF.

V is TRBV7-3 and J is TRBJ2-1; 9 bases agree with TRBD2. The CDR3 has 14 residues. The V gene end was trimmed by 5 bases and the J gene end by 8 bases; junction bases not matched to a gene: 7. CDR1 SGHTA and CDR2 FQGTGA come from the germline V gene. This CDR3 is CASSPAGGRDEQFF. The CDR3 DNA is TGTGCCAGCAGCCCCGCGGGAGGGCGCGATGAGCAGTTCTTC.

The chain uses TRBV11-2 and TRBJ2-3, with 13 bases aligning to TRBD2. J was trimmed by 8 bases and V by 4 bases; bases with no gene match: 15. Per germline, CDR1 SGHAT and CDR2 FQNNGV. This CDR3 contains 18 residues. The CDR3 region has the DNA TGTGCCAGCAGCTGGGGAAGGGGACTAGCGGGGTTCAGAGGTACGCAGTATTTT. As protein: CASSWGRGLAGFRGTQYF.

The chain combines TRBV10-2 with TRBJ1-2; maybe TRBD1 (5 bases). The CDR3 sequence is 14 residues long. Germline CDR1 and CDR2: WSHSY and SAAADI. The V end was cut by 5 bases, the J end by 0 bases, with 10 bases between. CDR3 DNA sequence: TGCGCCAGCAGTCCGGGGGGGGCTAACTATGGCTACACCTTC. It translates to CASSPGGANYGYTF.

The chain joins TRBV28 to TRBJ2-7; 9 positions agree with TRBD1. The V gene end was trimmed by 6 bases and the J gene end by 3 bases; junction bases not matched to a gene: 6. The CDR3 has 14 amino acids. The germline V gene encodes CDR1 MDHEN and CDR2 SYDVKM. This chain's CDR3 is CASSAPGQGYEQYF. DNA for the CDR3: TGTGCCAGCAGCGCTCCGGGACAGGGCTACGAGCAGTACTTC.

The CDR3 region has the DNA TGTGCCAGCAGTTCCGGACAGGCGCAAATGAACACTGAAGCTTTCTTT. This gives the protein CASSSGQAQMNTEAFF. The chain links TRBV28 to TRBJ1-1, with 7 bases fitting TRBD1. CDR1 and CDR2 (germline): MDHEN, SYDVKM. The CDR3 has 16 amino acids. With 4 bases clipped from V and 0 bases from J, the junction kept 8 bases outside the gene matches.

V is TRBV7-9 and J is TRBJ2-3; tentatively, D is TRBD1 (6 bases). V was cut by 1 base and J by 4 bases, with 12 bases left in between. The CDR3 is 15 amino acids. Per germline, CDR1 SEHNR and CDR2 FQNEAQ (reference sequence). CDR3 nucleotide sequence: TGTGCCAGCAGCTTAGGGAGGACAGTCGCAGATACGCAGTATTTT. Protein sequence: CASSLGRTVADTQYF.

The CDR3 region is CASSLDPGSVPYNEKLFF. The CDR3 bases are TGTGCCAGCAGCTTAGATCCGGGATCAGTCCCCTATAATGAAAAACTGTTTTTT. J is TRBJ1-4 and V is TRBV7-9, with unresolved D. V was cut by 1 base and J by 4 bases, with 19 bases left in between. The CDR3 length is 18 residues. Looked up from germline, CDR1 is SEHNR and CDR2 is FQNEAQ (reference sequence).

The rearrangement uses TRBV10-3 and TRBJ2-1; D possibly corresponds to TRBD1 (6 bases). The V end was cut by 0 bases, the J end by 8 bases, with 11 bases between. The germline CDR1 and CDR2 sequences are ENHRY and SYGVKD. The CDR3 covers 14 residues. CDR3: CAISESEEGDEQFF. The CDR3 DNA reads TGTGCCATCAGTGAGTCGGAAGAGGGGGATGAGCAGTTCTTC.

In DNA, the CDR3 is TGTGCCAGCGGCGGGGTCGGGGGGAGGAGCGAGCAGTACTTC. Its protein product is CASGGVGGRSEQYF. The rearrangement joins TRBV2 to TRBJ2-7, with 7 bases fitting TRBD2. Germline V gene data show CDR1 as SNHLY and CDR2 as FYNNEI. The CDR3 covers 14 residues. Germline trimming cut 8 bases from V and 6 bases from J; bases unmatched to any gene: 13.

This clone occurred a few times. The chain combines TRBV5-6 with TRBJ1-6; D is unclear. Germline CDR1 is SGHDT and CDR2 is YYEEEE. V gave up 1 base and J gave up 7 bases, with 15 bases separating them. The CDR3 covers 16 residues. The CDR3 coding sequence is TGTGCCAGCAGCTTGAGCAGAGGGAAGGGAAATTCACCCCTCCACTTT. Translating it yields CASSLSRGKGNSPLHF.

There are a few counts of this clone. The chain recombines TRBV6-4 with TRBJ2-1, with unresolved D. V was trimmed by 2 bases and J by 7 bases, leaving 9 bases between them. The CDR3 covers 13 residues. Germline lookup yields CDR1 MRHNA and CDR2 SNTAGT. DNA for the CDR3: TGTGCCAGCAGTGACGTAGCAACGAATGAGCAGTTCTTC. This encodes CASSDVATNEQFF.

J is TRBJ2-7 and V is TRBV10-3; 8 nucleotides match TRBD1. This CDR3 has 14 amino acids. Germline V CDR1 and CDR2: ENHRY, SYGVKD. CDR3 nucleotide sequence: TGTGTGACCGGGACAGGAGATAATCCCTACGAGCAGTACTTC. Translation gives CVTGTGDNPYEQYF.

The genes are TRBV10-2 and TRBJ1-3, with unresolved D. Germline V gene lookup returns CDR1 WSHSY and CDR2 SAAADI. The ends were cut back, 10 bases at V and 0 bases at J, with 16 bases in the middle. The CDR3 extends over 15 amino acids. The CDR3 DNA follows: TGCGCCACCCTGTTAGATCCGAGCTCTGGAAACACCATATATTTT. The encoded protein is CATLLDPSSGNTIYF.

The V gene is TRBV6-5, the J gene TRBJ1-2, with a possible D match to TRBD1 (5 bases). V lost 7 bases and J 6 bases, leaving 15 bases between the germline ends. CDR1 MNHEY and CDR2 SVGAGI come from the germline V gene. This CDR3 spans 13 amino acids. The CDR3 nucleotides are TGTGCCAGCAAGAAGGAGGGGTGGCATGGCTACACCTTC. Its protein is CASKKEGWHGYTF.

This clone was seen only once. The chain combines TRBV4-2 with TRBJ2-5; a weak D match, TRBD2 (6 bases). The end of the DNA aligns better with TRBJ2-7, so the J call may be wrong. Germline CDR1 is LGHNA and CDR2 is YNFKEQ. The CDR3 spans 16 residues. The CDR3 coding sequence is TGTGCCAGCAGCCAAGGATCGGCTAGCGCACCTTCCGAGCAGTACTTC. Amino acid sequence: CASSQGSASAPSEQYF.

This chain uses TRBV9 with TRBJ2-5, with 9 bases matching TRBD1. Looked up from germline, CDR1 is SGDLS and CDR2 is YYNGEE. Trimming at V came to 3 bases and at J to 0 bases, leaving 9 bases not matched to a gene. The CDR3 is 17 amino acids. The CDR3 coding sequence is TGTGCCAGCAGCGAGCAAGACAGGGGGGGGAACCAAGAGACCCAGTACTTC. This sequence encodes CASSEQDRGGNQETQYF.

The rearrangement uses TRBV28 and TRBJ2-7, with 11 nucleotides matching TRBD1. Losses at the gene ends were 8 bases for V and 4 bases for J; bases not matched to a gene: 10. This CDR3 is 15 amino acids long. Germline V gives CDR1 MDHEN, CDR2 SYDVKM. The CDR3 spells CASGERRDRGYEQYF. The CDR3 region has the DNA TGTGCCAGCGGGGAACGACGGGACAGGGGGTACGAGCAGTACTTC.

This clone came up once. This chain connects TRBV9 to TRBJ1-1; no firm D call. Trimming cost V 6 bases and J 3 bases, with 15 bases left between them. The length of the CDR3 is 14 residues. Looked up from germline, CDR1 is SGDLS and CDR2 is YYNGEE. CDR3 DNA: TGTGCCAGCAACGTCGGGTTGACGGACACTGAAGCTTTCTTT. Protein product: CASNVGLTDTEAFF.